This TCR beta chain was obtained from a study of metastatic and nonmetastatic thyroid tumors. On the study more broadly: The study looked at repertoires side by side in blood and in tumor or nodule tissue from malignant and benign thyroid patients.

Original handling: The study took CDR3 differences across clinicopathological groups and made a distant-metastasis classifier for papillary thyroid cancer from them. With MiXCR, TCRdb called clones anew from the PCR reads. The V and J calls follow TCRdb's processing rather than the paper's. The sample includes around 20,000 clones, roughly 24% of them seen just once. All patients were treatment-naive before thyroid surgery. Germline loops: CDR1 MDHEN, CDR2 SYDVKM. The CDR3 spans 14 residues. With V trimmed by 4 bases and J by 1 base, 2 bases remained unmatched. Study-level results: As reported, TCR beta diversity in blood and tumor was significantly higher in malignant thyroid tumors than in benign nodules.

This clone was recorded many times. The target antigen is unknown. The V call is TRBV28, the J call TRBJ2-5; 8 nucleotides agree with TRBD2. Sequences were obtained from blood. The receptor's source is a male donor with papillary thyroid cancer or a benign thyroid nodule (not recorded which). Some clones in this sample may be carry-over from other donors' samples. For the CDR3, the DNA is TGTGCCAGCAGTTCCGGGGGGGGCCAAGAGACCCAGTACTTC. Protein product: CASSSGGGQETQYF.